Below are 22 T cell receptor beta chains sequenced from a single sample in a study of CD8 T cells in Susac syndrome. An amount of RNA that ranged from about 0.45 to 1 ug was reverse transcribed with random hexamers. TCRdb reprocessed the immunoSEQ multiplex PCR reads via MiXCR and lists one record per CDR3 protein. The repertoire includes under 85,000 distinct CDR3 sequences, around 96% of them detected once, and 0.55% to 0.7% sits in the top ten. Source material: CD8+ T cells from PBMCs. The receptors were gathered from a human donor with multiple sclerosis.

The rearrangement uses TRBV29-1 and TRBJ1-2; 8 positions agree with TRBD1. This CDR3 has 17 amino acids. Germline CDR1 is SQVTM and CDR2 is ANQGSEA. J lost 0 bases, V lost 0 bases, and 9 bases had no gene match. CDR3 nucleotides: TGCAGCGTTGAAGATCTCCCAGACAGGGGCCCTAACTATGGCTACACCTTC. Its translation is CSVEDLPDRGPNYGYTF.

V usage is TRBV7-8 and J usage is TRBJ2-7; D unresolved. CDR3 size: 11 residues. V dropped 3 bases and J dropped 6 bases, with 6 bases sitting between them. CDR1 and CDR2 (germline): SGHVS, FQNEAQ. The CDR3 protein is CASSFSSEQYF. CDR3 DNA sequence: TGTGCCAGCAGCTTTTCGTCCGAGCAGTACTTC.

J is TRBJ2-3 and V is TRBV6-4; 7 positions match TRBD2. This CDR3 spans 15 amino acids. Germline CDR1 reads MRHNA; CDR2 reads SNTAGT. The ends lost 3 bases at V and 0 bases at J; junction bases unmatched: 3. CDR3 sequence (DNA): TGTGCCAGCAGTGAGCAGCGGGGTAGCACAGATACGCAGTATTTT. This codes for CASSEQRGSTDTQYF.

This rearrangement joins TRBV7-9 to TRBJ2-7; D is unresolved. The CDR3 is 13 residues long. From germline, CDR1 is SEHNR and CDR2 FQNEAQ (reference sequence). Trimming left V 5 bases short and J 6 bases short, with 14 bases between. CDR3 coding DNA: TGTGCCAGCAGCCCGCCAGAAAGACGCGAGCAGTACTTC. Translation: CASSPPERREQYF.

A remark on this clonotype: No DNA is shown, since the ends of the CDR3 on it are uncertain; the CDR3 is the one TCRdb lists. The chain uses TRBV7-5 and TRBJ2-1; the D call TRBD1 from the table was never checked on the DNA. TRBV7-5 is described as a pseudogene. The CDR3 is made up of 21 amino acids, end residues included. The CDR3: CISVSEAFYTGLAGSYNEQFF.

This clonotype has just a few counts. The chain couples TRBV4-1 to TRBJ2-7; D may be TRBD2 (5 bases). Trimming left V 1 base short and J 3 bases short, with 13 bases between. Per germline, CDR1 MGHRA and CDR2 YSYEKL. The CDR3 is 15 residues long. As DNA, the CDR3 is TGCGCCAGCAGCCAAGGTCGCAGGAGCGGCTACGAGCAGTACTTC. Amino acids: CASSQGRRSGYEQYF.

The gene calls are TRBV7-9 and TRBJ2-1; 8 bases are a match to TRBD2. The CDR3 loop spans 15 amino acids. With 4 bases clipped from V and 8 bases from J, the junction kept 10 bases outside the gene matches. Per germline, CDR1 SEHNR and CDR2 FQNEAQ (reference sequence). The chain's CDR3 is CASSSGLETLDEQFF. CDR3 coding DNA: TGTGCCAGCAGCTCGGGACTAGAGACCCTCGATGAGCAGTTCTTC.

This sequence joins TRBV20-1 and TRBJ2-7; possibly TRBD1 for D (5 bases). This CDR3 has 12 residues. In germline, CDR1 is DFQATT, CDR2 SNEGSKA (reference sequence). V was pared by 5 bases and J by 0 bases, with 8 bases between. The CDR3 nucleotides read TGCAGTGCTTGGGGCGGCTCCTACGAGCAGTACTTC. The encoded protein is CSAWGGSYEQYF.

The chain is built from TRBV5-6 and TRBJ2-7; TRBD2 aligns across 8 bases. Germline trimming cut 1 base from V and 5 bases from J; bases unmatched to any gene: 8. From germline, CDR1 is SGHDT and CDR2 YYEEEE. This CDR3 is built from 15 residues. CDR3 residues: CASSLMGLEGDEQYF. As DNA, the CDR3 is TGTGCCAGCAGCTTGATGGGACTAGAAGGTGACGAGCAGTACTTC.

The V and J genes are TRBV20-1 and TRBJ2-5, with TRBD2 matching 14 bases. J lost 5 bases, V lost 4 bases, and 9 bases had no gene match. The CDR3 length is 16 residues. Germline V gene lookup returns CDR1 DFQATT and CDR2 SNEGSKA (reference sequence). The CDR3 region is CSATQGTSGSLETQYF. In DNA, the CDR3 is TGCAGTGCTACCCAGGGGACTAGCGGGAGTCTGGAGACCCAGTACTTC.

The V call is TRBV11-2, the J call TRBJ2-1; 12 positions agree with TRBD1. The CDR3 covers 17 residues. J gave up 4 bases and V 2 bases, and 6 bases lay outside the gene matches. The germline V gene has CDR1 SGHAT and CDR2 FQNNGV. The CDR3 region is CASSLRDRGQIYNEQFF. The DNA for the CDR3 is TGTGCCAGCAGCTTAAGGGACAGGGGGCAAATTTACAATGAGCAGTTCTTC.

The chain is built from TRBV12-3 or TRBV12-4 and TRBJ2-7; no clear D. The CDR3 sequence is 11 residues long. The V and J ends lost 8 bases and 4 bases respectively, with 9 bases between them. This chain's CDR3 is CASGNLYEQYF. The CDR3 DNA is TGTGCCAGCGGTAATCTGTACGAGCAGTACTTC.

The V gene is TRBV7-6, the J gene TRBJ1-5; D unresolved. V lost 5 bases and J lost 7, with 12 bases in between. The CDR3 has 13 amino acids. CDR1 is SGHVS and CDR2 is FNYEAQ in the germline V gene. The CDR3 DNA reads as TGTGCCAGCAGCCCGTCGCGGGCCCAGCCCCAGCATTTT. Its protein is CASSPSRAQPQHF.

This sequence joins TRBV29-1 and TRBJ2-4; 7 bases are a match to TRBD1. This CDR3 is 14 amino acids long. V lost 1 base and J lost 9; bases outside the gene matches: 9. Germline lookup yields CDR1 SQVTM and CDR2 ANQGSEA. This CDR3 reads CSVEAGTVKGIQYF. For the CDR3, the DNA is TGCAGCGTTGAAGCAGGGACAGTAAAAGGCATTCAGTACTTC.

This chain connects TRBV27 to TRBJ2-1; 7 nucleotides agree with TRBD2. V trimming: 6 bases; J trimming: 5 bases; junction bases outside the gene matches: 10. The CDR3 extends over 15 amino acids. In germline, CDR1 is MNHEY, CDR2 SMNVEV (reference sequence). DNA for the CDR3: TGTGCCAGCAGACCCCTAGCGGCTGACAACAATGAGCAGTTCTTC. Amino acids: CASRPLAADNNEQFF.

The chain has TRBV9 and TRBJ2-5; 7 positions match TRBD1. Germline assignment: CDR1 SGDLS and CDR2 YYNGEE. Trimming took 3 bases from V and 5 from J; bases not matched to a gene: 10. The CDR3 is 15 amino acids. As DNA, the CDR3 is TGTGCCAGCAGCGAGGGGACAGTTGTTCAGGAGACCCAGTACTTC. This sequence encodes CASSEGTVVQETQYF.

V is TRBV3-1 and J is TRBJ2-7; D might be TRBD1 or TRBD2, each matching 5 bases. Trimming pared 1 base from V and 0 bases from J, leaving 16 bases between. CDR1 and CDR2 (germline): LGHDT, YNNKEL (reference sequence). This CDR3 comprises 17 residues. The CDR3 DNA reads TGTGCCAGCAGCCAAGGGGAGACAAGGGGACCCTCCTACGAGCAGTACTTC. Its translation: CASSQGETRGPSYEQYF.

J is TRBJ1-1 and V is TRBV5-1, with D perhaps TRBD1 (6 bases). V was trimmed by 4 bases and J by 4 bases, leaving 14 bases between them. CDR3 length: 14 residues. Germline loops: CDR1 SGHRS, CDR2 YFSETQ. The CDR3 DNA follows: TGCGCCAGCAGCGCGGGGGCCGGGGGCACTGAAGCTTTCTTT. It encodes CASSAGAGGTEAFF.

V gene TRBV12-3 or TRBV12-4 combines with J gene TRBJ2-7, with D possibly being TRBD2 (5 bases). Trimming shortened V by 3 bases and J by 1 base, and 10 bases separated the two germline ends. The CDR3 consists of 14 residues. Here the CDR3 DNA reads TGTGCCAGCAGTTTGGACTCCCATTCCTACGAGCAGTACTTC. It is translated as CASSLDSHSYEQYF.

The CDR3 here is CASSLSSARGGEQYF. The CDR3 DNA follows: TGCGCCAGCAGCCTCAGTTCGGCCAGGGGAGGAGAGCAGTACTTC. The gene calls are TRBV5-1 and TRBJ2-7; either TRBD1 or TRBD2 may supply D (6 bases each). The CDR3 sequence is 15 residues long. CDR1 is SGHRS and CDR2 is YFSETQ in the germline V gene. The V end was cut by 4 bases, the J end by 7 bases, with 21 bases between.

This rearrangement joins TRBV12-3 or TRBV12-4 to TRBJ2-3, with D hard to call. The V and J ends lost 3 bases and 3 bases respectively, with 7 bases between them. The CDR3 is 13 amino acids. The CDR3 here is CASSLKRTDTQYF. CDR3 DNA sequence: TGTGCCAGCAGTTTGAAGAGGACAGATACGCAGTATTTT.

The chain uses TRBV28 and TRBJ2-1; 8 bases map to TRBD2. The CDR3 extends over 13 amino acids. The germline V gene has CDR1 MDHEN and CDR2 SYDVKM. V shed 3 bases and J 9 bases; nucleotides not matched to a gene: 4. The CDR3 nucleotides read TGTGCCAGCAGTTTCGGACTAGCAAGTGAGCAGTTCTTC. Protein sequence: CASSFGLASEQFF. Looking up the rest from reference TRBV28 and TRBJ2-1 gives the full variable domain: DVKVTQSSRYLVKRTGEKVFLECVQDMDHENMFWYRQDPGLGLRLIYFSYDVKMKEKGDIPEGYSVSREKKERFSLILESASTNQTSMYLCASSFGLASEQFFGPGTRLTVL.